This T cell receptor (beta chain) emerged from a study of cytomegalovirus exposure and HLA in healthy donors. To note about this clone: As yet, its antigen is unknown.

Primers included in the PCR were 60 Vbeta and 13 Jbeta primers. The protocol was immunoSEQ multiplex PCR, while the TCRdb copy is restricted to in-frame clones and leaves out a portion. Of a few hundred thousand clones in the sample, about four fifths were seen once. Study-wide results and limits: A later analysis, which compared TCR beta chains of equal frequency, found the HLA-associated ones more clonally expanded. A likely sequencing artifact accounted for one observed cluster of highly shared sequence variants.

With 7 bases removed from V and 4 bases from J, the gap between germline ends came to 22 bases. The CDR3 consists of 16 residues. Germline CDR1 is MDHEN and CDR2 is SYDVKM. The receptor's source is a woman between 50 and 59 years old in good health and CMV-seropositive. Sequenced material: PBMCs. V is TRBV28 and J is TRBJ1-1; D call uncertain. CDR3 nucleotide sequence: TGTGCCAGCAACAAAAAGGAGAGGTTTTTGCGCACTGAAGCTTTCTTT. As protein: CASNKKERFLRTEAFF.